These T cell receptor beta chains were read from a single sample in a study of early stage breast cancer tumors. Method: immunoSEQ multiplex PCR; TCRdb's copy keeps in-frame clones and lacks some. The data contain 5,900 or so clones, about 63% of them seen just once; the ten biggest clones take up less than 10%. Sequenced sample: breast tumor tissue. The receptor set was obtained from a person aged 55 to 75 with breast cancer. Both conserved end residues are trimmed from each CDR3. The order of the fields is V gene, J gene, CDR3 protein.

>TRBV5-6|TRBJ2-6
ASSFSSGANVLT
>TRBV6-5|TRBJ1-3
ASSPDSGNTIY
>TRBV15|TRBJ2-3
ATSRDRRFTDTQY
>TRBV5-6|TRBJ1-3
ASSLYGQQHLSGNTIY
>TRBV7-3|TRBJ2-1
ASSSQGGGRKQF
>TRBV9|TRBJ2-5
ASSVGGSGGIQETQY
>TRBV7-2|TRBJ2-5
ASSPHDYQETQY
>TRBV6-5|TRBJ2-7
ASSVEADVYEQY
>TRBV30|TRBJ2-5
AWSAVSQGTVETQY
>TRBV30|TRBJ1-1
AWSFGHLNTEAF
>TRBV6-5|TRBJ1-2
AIQGDRTGYT
>TRBV6-1|TRBJ2-7
ASRRQGTMGYEQY
>TRBV2|TRBJ1-5
ASSEGSLAQPQH
>TRBV7-2|TRBJ2-3
ASSLVQGRADTQY
>TRBV11-3|TRBJ1-3
ASSLVQYSGNTIY
>TRBV9|TRBJ2-1
ASSVEGSGTGDEQF